The 25 T cell receptor beta chains below were found in one sample sequenced in a study of PD-L1 blockade in urothelial cancer. Time point specified: peripheral blood 6 weeks after treatment start. Assay used: immunoSEQ multiplex PCR; TCRdb lists only in-frame clones, some missing. The sample yields about 36,000 clones, roughly 82% seen once. Sequencing used PBMCs, obtained around atezolizumab (anti-PD-L1) treatment. These receptors were obtained from a man in his forties with urothelial cancer.

The chain employs TRBV30 and TRBJ2-4; D is unclear. Trimming shortened V by 5 bases and J by 4 bases, and 15 bases separated the two germline ends. Germline values: CDR1 GTSNPN, CDR2 SVGIG (reference sequence). CDR3 length equals 14 residues. The chain's CDR3 is CAWGELRKKNIQYF. The CDR3 nucleotides read TGTGCCTGGGGTGAGCTGCGCAAAAAAAACATTCAGTACTTC.

The chain is built from TRBV13 and TRBJ2-3; no firm D call. The CDR3 contains 13 residues. V shed 3 bases and J shed 6 bases, with 10 bases lying between them. Looked up from germline, CDR1 is PRHDT and CDR2 is FYEKMQ (reference sequence). Written as DNA, the CDR3 is TGTGCCAGCAGCTTGAATCTAGTGGATACGCAGTATTTT. It specifies CASSLNLVDTQYF.

The V and J genes are TRBV6-5 and TRBJ2-7; TRBD2 is a possible D gene (6 bases). The CDR3 has 12 amino acids. Per germline, CDR1 MNHEY and CDR2 SVGAGI. Trimming left V 6 bases short and J 5 bases short, with 11 bases between. CDR3 coding DNA: TGTGCCAGCAGCCCCGGGAGCCACGAGCAGTACTTC. Encoded protein: CASSPGSHEQYF.

The genes are TRBV2 and TRBJ2-1, with D possibly TRBD2 on 6 matching bases. Trimming stripped 6 bases from V and 7 bases from J, with 19 bases between. There are 15 residues in the CDR3. CDR1 is SNHLY and CDR2 is FYNNEI in the germline V gene. CDR3 amino acids: CASSPSRGFGNEQFF. Written as DNA, the CDR3 is TGTGCCAGCAGCCCTTCTCGGGGGTTCGGAAATGAGCAGTTCTTC.

This chain joins TRBV30 and TRBJ1-1; D perhaps matches TRBD1 (6 bases). CDR1 is GTSNPN, CDR2 SVGIG, per germline (reference sequence). The CDR3 loop spans 13 amino acids. Trimming cost V 5 bases and J 9 bases, with 19 bases left between them. CDR3 sequence: CAWGEGGWAKAFF. CDR3 DNA: TGTGCCTGGGGGGAAGGGGGTTGGGCCAAAGCTTTCTTT.

V gene TRBV6-5 combines with J gene TRBJ1-1; possibly TRBD1 for D (6 bases). Germline-derived CDR1 and CDR2 are MNHEY and SVGAGI. The CDR3 has 15 residues. Trimming pared 7 bases from V and 5 bases from J, leaving 20 bases between. CDR3: CASTAPGHPGTEAFF. As DNA, the CDR3 is TGTGCCAGCACCGCACCGGGACACCCTGGGACTGAAGCTTTCTTT.

A few counts support this clone. The chain links TRBV2 to TRBJ2-7; D uncertain. The CDR3 covers 10 residues. Trimming removed 8 bases from V and 11 bases from J, with 13 bases in between. Germline CDR1 and CDR2: SNHLY and FYNNEI. In nucleotides, the CDR3 is TGTGCCAGCTCCTCGGGTGGAGAGTACTTC. As protein: CASSSGGEYF.

The rearrangement uses TRBV15 and TRBJ2-1; the match to TRBD2 covers 7 bases. Germline CDR1 is LNHNV and CDR2 is YYDKDF (reference sequence). J lost 8 bases, V lost 7 bases, and 5 bases had no gene match. The CDR3 has 12 amino acids. The CDR3 nucleotides read TGTGCCACCAAGACTAGCAGCTATGAGCAGTTCTTC. It yields the protein CATKTSSYEQFF.

V is TRBV18 and J is TRBJ2-1; 10 nucleotides match TRBD1. Germline CDR1 KGHSH, CDR2 LQKENI. CDR3 length: 14 amino acids. The V segment lost 2 bases and the J segment 16 bases; nucleotides outside the gene matches: 11. The CDR3 DNA reads TGTGCCAGCTCACCAGATTTGTTAGGACAGGGGGGATTCTTC. Translated, it gives CASSPDLLGQGGFF.

The sample holds a few counts of this clone. The J gene is TRBJ1-1, the V gene TRBV5-1, with D tentatively TRBD1 (6 bases). The CDR3 has 13 amino acids. Trimming shortened V by 0 bases and J by 5 bases, and 8 bases separated the two germline ends. Germline V gene sequence: CDR1 SGHRS, CDR2 YFSETQ. The CDR3 coding sequence is TGCGCCAGCAGCTTGGGGACAGTAACTGAAGCTTTCTTT. Residues: CASSLGTVTEAFF.

The V call is TRBV28, the J call TRBJ1-4; no definite D call. The V gene's germline CDR1 is MDHEN and CDR2 SYDVKM. The CDR3 runs 14 residues. V gave up 5 bases and J gave up 8 bases, with 15 bases separating them. This CDR3 reads CASSLGGSEEKLFF. The CDR3 nucleotides are TGTGCCAGCAGTCTGGGAGGGTCTGAGGAAAAACTGTTTTTT.

The chain recombines TRBV28 with TRBJ2-2; 10 nucleotides line up with TRBD2. This CDR3 has 17 amino acids. The V gene's germline CDR1 is MDHEN and CDR2 SYDVKM. The J segment lost 0 bases and the V segment lost 8 bases, leaving 9 bases of the junction unmatched. CDR3 in DNA: TGTGCCAGCGGGCTAGCGGGAGCGAGAACGAACACCGGGGAGCTGTTTTTT. This codes for CASGLAGARTNTGELFF.

This chain joins TRBV19 and TRBJ2-6; D may be TRBD2 (5 bases). CDR1 and CDR2 from the germline V gene are LNHDA and SQIVND (reference sequence). This CDR3 has 16 residues. Trimming removed 1 base at V and 1 base at J, with 8 bases between. CDR3 protein: CASSIVGGSGANVLTF. The CDR3 DNA follows: TGTGCCAGTAGTATAGTAGGAGGATCTGGGGCCAACGTCCTGACTTTC.

The CDR3 sequence: CASSLSGTGGAEAFF. The CDR3 coding sequence is TGTGCCAGCAGTTTAAGCGGGACAGGGGGGGCTGAAGCTTTCTTT. V usage is TRBV27 and J usage is TRBJ1-1; 11 bases are a match to TRBD1. Trimming took 2 bases from V and 6 from J; bases not matched to a gene: 5. CDR1 is MNHEY, CDR2 SMNVEV, per germline (reference sequence). The CDR3 is made up of 15 amino acids.

This sequence joins TRBV2 and TRBJ1-5, with D unresolved. The CDR3 extends over 15 amino acids. V dropped 1 base and J dropped 4 bases, with 11 bases sitting between them. Germline-derived CDR1 and CDR2 are SNHLY and FYNNEI. CDR3 region: CASSEDGIGNQPQHF. CDR3 nucleotide sequence: TGTGCCAGCAGTGAAGACGGGATAGGAAATCAGCCCCAGCATTTT. Full variable domain (missing parts from reference TRBV2 and TRBJ1-5): EPEVTQTPSHQVTQMGQEVILRCVPISNHLYFYWYRQILGQKVEFLVSFYNNEISEKSEIFDDQFSVERPDGSNFTLKIRSTKLEDSAMYFCASSEDGIGNQPQHFGDGTRLSIL.

This CDR3 reads CASSVAISSLDTQYF. CDR3 sequence (DNA): TGTGCCAGCAGCGTAGCTATTAGTAGTCTGGATACGCAGTATTTT. This chain joins TRBV9 and TRBJ2-3; D unresolved. Trimming pared 0 bases from V and 6 bases from J, leaving 14 bases between. There are 15 residues in the CDR3. Germline lookup yields CDR1 SGDLS and CDR2 YYNGEE. Full variable domain (missing parts from reference TRBV9 and TRBJ2-3): DSGVTQTPKHLITATGQRVTLRCSPRSGDLSVYWYQQSLDQGLQFLIQYYNGEERAKGNILERFSAQQFPDLHSELNLSSLELGDSALYFCASSVAISSLDTQYFGPGTRLTVL.

The chain links TRBV29-1 to TRBJ2-1; 7 nucleotides agree with TRBD2. Germline V CDR1 and CDR2: SQVTM, ANQGSEA. V lost 5 bases to trimming and J lost 7 bases; unmatched junction nucleotides: 2. This CDR3 is 11 amino acids long. CDR3 DNA sequence: TGCAGCGTTCGGGGGGAAAATGAGCAGTTCTTC. It translates to CSVRGENEQFF.

The chain couples TRBV30 to TRBJ1-3; possibly TRBD1 for D (5 bases). The CDR3 has 16 amino acids. CDR1 GTSNPN and CDR2 SVGIG come from the germline V gene (reference sequence). V lost 0 bases, J lost 0 bases, and 12 bases lay in between. The CDR3 loop reads CAWSVIGVSSGNTIYF. CDR3 DNA: TGTGCCTGGAGTGTTATAGGGGTGAGCTCTGGAAACACCATATATTTT. Variable domain in full (rest from reference TRBV30 and TRBJ1-3): SQTIHQWPATLVQPVGSPLSLECTVEGTSNPNLYWYRQAAGRGLQLLFYSVGIGQISSEVPQNLSASRPQDRQFILSSKKLLLSDSGFYLCAWSVIGVSSGNTIYFGEGSWLTVV.

J is TRBJ1-3 and V is TRBV5-4; 8 bases map to TRBD1. Germline assignment: CDR1 SGHNT and CDR2 YYREEE (reference sequence). The V and J ends lost 2 bases and 4 bases, in that order; junction bases with no gene match: 5. The CDR3 is made up of 15 amino acids. This CDR3 is CASSLSGTGGNTIYF. DNA for the CDR3: TGTGCCAGCAGCTTATCCGGGACAGGCGGAAACACCATATATTTT.

This chain connects TRBV4-1 to TRBJ2-3, with 10 positions matching TRBD2. In germline, CDR1 is MGHRA, CDR2 YSYEKL. The length of the CDR3 is 15 residues. Unmatched junction bases numbered 8, after V lost 4 bases and J lost 7 bases. CDR3 bases: TGCGCCAGCAGCCTTACTAGCGGGAAGGCGAATACGCAGTATTTT. This gives the protein CASSLTSGKANTQYF.

The CDR3 loop reads CATSRVFGLAGQVDEQFF. CDR3 DNA sequence: TGTGCCACCAGCAGAGTATTCGGACTAGCGGGACAGGTGGATGAGCAGTTCTTC. V and J are TRBV15 and TRBJ2-1; 12 nucleotides line up with TRBD2. Germline values: CDR1 LNHNV, CDR2 YYDKDF (reference sequence). The CDR3 totals 18 residues. Germline trimming cut 1 base from V and 8 bases from J; bases unmatched to any gene: 12.

V and J are TRBV7-6 and TRBJ2-3; 9 bases are shared with TRBD2. CDR1 SGHVS and CDR2 FNYEAQ come from the germline V gene. V shed 5 bases, J shed 4 bases, and the junction held 7 bases outside the gene matches. This CDR3 contains 15 residues. The DNA of the CDR3 is TGTGCCAGCAGCCCCCGAGCGGGAGGCCCAGATACGCAGTATTTT. It translates to CASSPRAGGPDTQYF.

The chain has TRBV30 and TRBJ1-2, with D uncertain. From germline, CDR1 is GTSNPN and CDR2 SVGIG (reference sequence). This CDR3 region has 13 residues. The ends were cut back, 4 bases at V and 5 bases at J, with 14 bases in the middle. CDR3 residues: CAWNSLRKYGYTF. The CDR3 DNA is TGTGCCTGGAACTCACTGCGGAAGTATGGCTACACCTTC. Based on the CDR3 plus reference TRBV30 and TRBJ1-2, the full variable domain is SQTIHQWPATLVQPVGSPLSLECTVEGTSNPNLYWYRQAAGRGLQLLFYSVGIGQISSEVPQNLSASRPQDRQFILSSKKLLLSDSGFYLCAWNSLRKYGYTFGSGTRLTVV.

Only a few counts were recorded for this clone. This rearrangement joins TRBV7-9 to TRBJ1-1; TRBD1 might be the D (5 bases). The length of the CDR3 is 12 residues. V was pared by 5 bases and J by 5 bases, with 9 bases between. Germline V gives CDR1 SEHNR, CDR2 FQNEAQ (reference sequence). The CDR3 here is CASSPGQTEAFF. The DNA for the CDR3 is TGTGCCAGCAGCCCAGGGCAGACTGAAGCTTTCTTT.

The CDR3 DNA reads TGTGCCAGCAGCTTTCGGGACAGGTACAATGAGCAGTTCTTC. Protein: CASSFRDRYNEQFF. The V and J genes are TRBV7-9 and TRBJ2-1; 8 bases agree with TRBD1. The CDR3 has 14 amino acids. The trim removed 3 bases at V and 4 bases at J, leaving 2 bases unmatched. The germline V gene has CDR1 SEHNR and CDR2 FQNEAQ (reference sequence).